Each of the 26 T cell receptor beta chains below was sequenced from the same sample in a study of T cells in Graves' hyperthyroidism and ophthalmopathy. RNA transcripts gave rise to amplified TCR beta CDR3 regions. HTBI primers were used for first-round RT-PCR of the TCR CDR3. TCRdb reanalysed the multiplex PCR reads using MiXCR and keeps one entry per CDR3 protein. This sample has some 600,000 distinct CDR3 sequences, with approximately 15% found just once. The sample taken for sequencing was blood. Receptors were obtained from a woman aged 30 to 39 with Graves' hyperthyroidism that later progressed to Graves' ophthalmopathy.

The V and J genes are TRBV6-5 and TRBJ2-3, with 9 bases fitting TRBD2. The CDR3 is 15 residues long. Germline trimming cut 6 bases from V and 4 bases from J; bases unmatched to any gene: 8. The germline V gene encodes CDR1 MNHEY and CDR2 SVGAGI. Here the CDR3 DNA reads TGTGCCAGCAGCTATAGCGGGAGCTTGGCAGATACGCAGTATTTT. Protein product: CASSYSGSLADTQYF.

The sample holds many counts of this clonotype. The CDR3 nucleotides are TGTGCCAGCAGTTTATCGGGACAGGGGAATGAAAAACTGTTTTTT. This encodes CASSLSGQGNEKLFF. The chain employs TRBV28 and TRBJ1-4, with 10 nucleotides matching TRBD1. This CDR3 spans 15 amino acids. The V segment lost 1 base and the J segment 5 bases; nucleotides outside the gene matches: 1. CDR1 is MDHEN and CDR2 is SYDVKM in the germline V gene.

Ten or more counts support this clonotype. CDR3 protein: CASSGGRGSAYNEQFF. As DNA, the CDR3 is TGTGCCAGCAGCGGGGGTCGCGGGAGCGCCTACAATGAGCAGTTCTTC. The chain uses TRBV2 and TRBJ2-1; 7 bases align to TRBD2. Germline V lookup: CDR1 SNHLY, CDR2 FYNNEI. There are 16 residues in the CDR3. Germline trimming cut 6 bases from V and 2 bases from J; bases unmatched to any gene: 10. Full variable domain (outside the CDR3, taken from reference TRBV2 and TRBJ2-1): EPEVTQTPSHQVTQMGQEVILRCVPISNHLYFYWYRQILGQKVEFLVSFYNNEISEKSEIFDDQFSVERPDGSNFTLKIRSTKLEDSAMYFCASSGGRGSAYNEQFFGPGTRLTVL.

This clonotype turned up a few times. The chain joins TRBV4-3 to TRBJ1-3; D is unclear. The CDR3 runs to 15 residues. V lost 0 bases and J lost 0, with 6 bases in between. The germline V gene encodes CDR1 LGHNA and CDR2 YSLEER. CDR3 in amino acids: CASSQDFDSGNTIYF. The CDR3, as DNA: TGCGCCAGCAGCCAAGATTTCGACTCTGGAAACACCATATATTTT.

This clonotype has only one observation. The J gene is TRBJ2-2, the V gene TRBV20-1; 10 positions agree with TRBD2. Trimming removed 0 bases from V and 0 bases from J; junction bases left unmatched: 4. CDR1 and CDR2 from the germline V gene are DFQATT and SNEGSKA (reference sequence). The CDR3 contains 17 residues. The CDR3 loop is CSARDPSGRANTGELFF. In DNA, the CDR3 is TGCAGTGCTAGAGACCCGAGCGGGAGGGCGAACACCGGGGAGCTGTTTTTT.

The chain links TRBV25-1 to TRBJ1-2, with 11 bases identical to TRBD1. The CDR3 runs 16 residues. The trim removed 7 bases at V and 1 base at J, leaving 8 bases unmatched. Germline lookup yields CDR1 MGHDK and CDR2 SYGVNS. The CDR3 loop is CASTRTGGLINYGYTF. The CDR3 bases are TGTGCCAGCACTCGGACAGGGGGCTTGATTAACTATGGCTACACCTTC.

This clonotype was seen repeatedly, ten times or more. The chain is built from TRBV9 and TRBJ1-2; D remains ambiguous. Germline-derived CDR1 and CDR2 are SGDLS and YYNGEE. CDR3 length equals 12 residues. V shed 0 bases and J shed 1 base, with 1 base lying between them. The CDR3 DNA follows: TGTGCCAGCAGCGTAGATAACTATGGCTACACCTTC. Its protein product is CASSVDNYGYTF.

The J gene is TRBJ1-1, the V gene TRBV28, with D perhaps matching TRBD1 (6 bases). Germline V CDR1 and CDR2: MDHEN, SYDVKM. The CDR3 is 14 amino acids. V was pared by 2 bases and J by 5 bases, with 12 bases between. CDR3 sequence (DNA): TGTGCCAGCAGTTTACCCACAGGGCAGACTGAAGCTTTCTTT. Its protein is CASSLPTGQTEAFF. The full variable domain, its missing parts supplied by reference TRBV28 and TRBJ1-1, is DVKVTQSSRYLVKRTGEKVFLECVQDMDHENMFWYRQDPGLGLRLIYFSYDVKMKEKGDIPEGYSVSREKKERFSLILESASTNQTSMYLCASSLPTGQTEAFFGQGTRLTVV.

A note on this clonotype: This clone may be a read error of a much larger clone one base away. The chain has TRBV30 and TRBJ2-2, with D possibly TRBD2 on 5 matching bases. Germline V gene data show CDR1 as GTSNPN and CDR2 as SVGIG (reference sequence). CDR3 length equals 12 residues. The CDR3 spells CAWSVPTGELLF. Here the CDR3 DNA reads TGTGCCTGGAGTGTACCCACCGGGGAGCTGCTTTTT.

This clonotype was seen many times. This sequence joins TRBV28 and TRBJ2-1; D not resolved. Deletions cut 4 bases from V and 0 bases from J, with 10 bases between. The CDR3 is 15 residues long. The germline gives CDR1 MDHEN, CDR2 SYDVKM. CDR3 residues: CASSSDGDSYNEQFF. As DNA, the CDR3 is TGTGCCAGCAGTTCGGATGGGGACTCCTACAATGAGCAGTTCTTC.

The sample holds a few counts of this clonotype. The chain is built from TRBV18 and TRBJ1-2; no definite D call. Germline CDR1 is KGHSH and CDR2 is LQKENI. This CDR3 is 14 amino acids long. Trimming left V 7 bases short and J 3 bases short, with 15 bases between. The CDR3 protein is CASLRPSGDYGYTF. The DNA of the CDR3 is TGTGCCAGCTTACGGCCCTCCGGGGACTATGGCTACACCTTC.

The gene calls are TRBV11-3 and TRBJ1-1; D may be TRBD1 (6 bases). The CDR3 is 14 amino acids. Per the germline V gene, CDR1 is SGHNT and CDR2 is YENEEA. Trimming left V 10 bases short and J 4 bases short, with 19 bases between. The CDR3 here is CATTTAGDGTEAFF. The CDR3 region has the DNA TGTGCCACTACCACCGCAGGGGATGGCACTGAAGCTTTCTTT.

This clonotype was observed at least ten times. The chain uses TRBV6-5 and TRBJ2-7; weak D call: TRBD1 (6 bases). Trimming took 2 bases from V and 1 from J, leaving 12 bases between them. There are 15 residues in the CDR3. Germline CDR1 MNHEY, CDR2 SVGAGI. The CDR3 DNA follows: TGTGCCAGCAGTTACGGGCAGGGGATATCCTACGAGCAGTACTTC. Amino acids: CASSYGQGISYEQYF.

This clonotype was recorded many times. The rearrangement uses TRBV20-1 and TRBJ2-3, with D perhaps assigned TRBD1 or TRBD2 (5 bases each). The CDR3 has 11 residues. The ends were cut back, 5 bases at V and 6 bases at J, with 9 bases in the middle. Per germline, CDR1 DFQATT and CDR2 SNEGSKA (reference sequence). Here the CDR3 DNA reads TGCAGTGCTGGGGGACCGGATACGCAGTATTTT. Encoded protein: CSAGGPDTQYF.

The chain uses TRBV6-1 and TRBJ1-4; D is perhaps TRBD1 (5 bases). The V end was cut by 10 bases, the J end by 0 bases, with 12 bases between. Germline V gene lookup returns CDR1 MNHNS and CDR2 SASEGT. The CDR3 totals 14 residues. This CDR3 reads CATRDLATNEKLFF. The CDR3 DNA is TGTGCCACCCGGGACCTTGCAACTAATGAAAAACTGTTTTTT.

This clonotype was recorded a few times. The chain links TRBV6-1 to TRBJ2-5; 7 positions agree with TRBD1. V was pared by 6 bases and J by 3 bases, with 19 bases of the junction left unmatched. Germline V gives CDR1 MNHNS, CDR2 SASEGT. This CDR3 has 18 residues. In DNA, the CDR3 is TGTGCCAGCAGCTCGACAGGGTTTTCCGCAATACTTAAAGAGACCCAGTACTTC. This gives the protein CASSSTGFSAILKETQYF.

This clonotype was detected only once. CDR3 in amino acids: CASSEASGTVLWGYTF. The CDR3 DNA follows: TGTGCCAGCAGTGAAGCGTCCGGGACAGTGCTATGGGGCTACACCTTC. The chain recombines TRBV2 with TRBJ1-2, with TRBD1 matching 7 bases. The CDR3 extends over 16 amino acids. Germline lookup yields CDR1 SNHLY and CDR2 FYNNEI. J gave up 8 bases and V 0 bases, and 12 bases lay outside the gene matches.

The chain recombines TRBV13 with TRBJ2-3; tentative D call: TRBD2 (6 bases). Germline values: CDR1 PRHDT, CDR2 FYEKMQ (reference sequence). The V end lost 2 bases, the J end lost 0 bases, and 15 bases lay between the germline ends. The CDR3 is 17 amino acids. In DNA, the CDR3 is TGTGCCAGCAGCTTACTAGCGAGATACTCTAGCACAGATACGCAGTATTTT. Protein: CASSLLARYSSTDTQYF.

This clonotype was observed at least ten times. The V and J genes are TRBV20-1 and TRBJ1-1; maybe TRBD1 (5 bases). The CDR3 runs to 13 residues. The germline V gene encodes CDR1 DFQATT and CDR2 SNEGSKA (reference sequence). V lost 6 bases, J lost 1 base, and 12 bases lay in between. The CDR3 DNA reads TGCAGTGCCCCCCGACAGACGAACACTGAAGCTTTCTTT. It codes for CSAPRQTNTEAFF.

About this clonotype: Given a much more abundant clone one base away, this may be a read error. The J gene is TRBJ1-3, the V gene TRBV28; D is perhaps TRBD1 (5 bases). This CDR3 is 15 amino acids long. Deletions cut 8 bases from V and 4 bases from J, with 18 bases between. Germline CDR1 MDHEN, CDR2 SYDVKM. The CDR3: CASRPAGGSGNTIYF. The CDR3 DNA sequence: TGTGCCAGCCGTCCCGCGGGGGGATCGGGAAACACCATATATTTT.

This clonotype was recorded many times. The V and J genes are TRBV30 and TRBJ1-4; D unclear. V dropped 3 bases and J dropped 6 bases, with 11 bases sitting between them. The CDR3 spans 13 residues. Germline-derived CDR1 and CDR2 are GTSNPN and SVGIG (reference sequence). CDR3 bases: TGTGCCTGGAGAATGGGCAGCGATGAAAAACTGTTTTTT. This translates into CAWRMGSDEKLFF.

The rearrangement uses TRBV5-1 and TRBJ2-1, with 7 bases matching TRBD2. V was pared by 1 base and J by 8 bases, with 9 bases of the junction left unmatched. The CDR3 is made up of 15 amino acids. The germline V gene has CDR1 SGHRS and CDR2 YFSETQ. The CDR3 sequence: CASSLLAGDGYEQFF. The CDR3 DNA reads as TGCGCCAGCAGCTTGCTGGCGGGAGACGGATATGAGCAGTTCTTC.

This clonotype was counted many times. The chain recombines TRBV5-6 with TRBJ2-5, with TRBD1 matching over 8 bases. The V gene's germline CDR1 is SGHDT and CDR2 YYEEEE. The CDR3 length is 16 residues. After removal of 0 bases from V and 4 bases from J, the junction contained 8 bases not matched to a gene. The CDR3 protein is CASSLADRGLVETQYF. As DNA, the CDR3 is TGTGCCAGCAGCTTGGCCGACAGGGGTTTGGTAGAGACCCAGTACTTC.

This clonotype was counted at least ten times. The gene calls are TRBV6-2 or TRBV6-3 and TRBJ1-2; maybe TRBD1 (5 bases). CDR1 and CDR2 (germline): MNHEY, SVGEGT. The CDR3 is made up of 14 amino acids. V was cut by 6 bases and J by 5 bases, with 16 bases left in between. The CDR3 nucleotides are TGTGCCAGCAGGAGTGGGGGACGTCTGTATGGCTACACCTTC. Its translation: CASRSGGRLYGYTF.

This clonotype occurred many times. This chain joins TRBV7-9 and TRBJ2-1, with 9 bases identical to TRBD2. This CDR3 is built from 16 residues. Germline values: CDR1 SEHNR, CDR2 FQNEAQ (reference sequence). Trimming removed 1 base from V and 4 bases from J; junction bases left unmatched: 5. Written as DNA, the CDR3 is TGTGCCAGCAGCTTAGGGGGCGGGAGGGCTTACAATGAGCAGTTCTTC. Protein product: CASSLGGGRAYNEQFF.

This clonotype was recorded many times. The chain joins TRBV7-2 to TRBJ2-7; weak D call: TRBD2 (6 bases). This CDR3 has 14 residues. Germline V CDR1 and CDR2: SGHTA, FQGNSA. V lost 0 bases and J lost 9, with 15 bases in between. This CDR3 reads CASSLAMAEGLQYF. CDR3 DNA: TGTGCCAGCAGCTTAGCGATGGCAGAGGGACTGCAGTACTTC.